The source of this T cell receptor (beta chain) is a study of identical twins. Broader study findings: The abundant beta clonotypes from cord blood had fewer insertions, and memory repertoires had none of this.

As concerns this clonotype: Its cognate antigen is unknown.

The cDNA had a unique molecular identifier and a template-switch universal primer site. Each CDR3 protein gets one entry after TCRdb re-called the 5' RACE reads with MiXCR. Here the sample spans 450,000 or so distinct CDR3 sequences, roughly 24% being singletons. This CDR3 has 17 residues. Germline V gives CDR1 SGHVS, CDR2 FQNEAQ. Trimming stripped 3 bases from V and 5 bases from J, with 19 bases between. These data were likewise used in another study, on T cells expressing NK-cell markers. That study reports: Dominant NKG2C+ clonotypes made up roughly 1.0-7.5% of CD8+ T cells in over five donors.

The J gene is TRBJ2-2, the V gene TRBV7-8; perhaps TRBD2 as D (5 bases). Source material: CD4+ T cells sorted from blood. This receptor was identified in a woman aged 18-29 years in good health. The CDR3 loop reads CASSFLGGVPQTGELFF. In DNA, the CDR3 is TGTGCCAGCAGCTTCCTCGGAGGAGTTCCCCAGACCGGGGAGCTGTTTTTT. Supplemented by reference TRBV7-8 and TRBJ2-2, the full variable domain reads GAGVSQSPRYKVAKRGQDVALRCDPISGHVSLFWYQQALGQGPEFLTYFQNEAQLDKSGLPSDRFFAERPEGSVSTLKIQRTQQEDSAVYLCASSFLGGVPQTGELFFGEGSRLTVL.